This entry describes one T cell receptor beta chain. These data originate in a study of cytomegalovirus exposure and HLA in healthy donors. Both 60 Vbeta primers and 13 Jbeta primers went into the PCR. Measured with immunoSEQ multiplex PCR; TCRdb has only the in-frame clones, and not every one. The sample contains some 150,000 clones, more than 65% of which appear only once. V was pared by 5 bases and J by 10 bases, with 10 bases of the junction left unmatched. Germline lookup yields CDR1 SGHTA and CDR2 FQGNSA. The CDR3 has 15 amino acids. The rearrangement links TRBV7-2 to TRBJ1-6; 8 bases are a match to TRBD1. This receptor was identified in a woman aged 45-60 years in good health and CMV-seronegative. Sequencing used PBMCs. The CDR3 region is CASSRDRLRGSPLHF. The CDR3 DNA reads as TGTGCCAGCAGCCGGGACAGGCTCCGAGGATCACCCCTCCACTTT.